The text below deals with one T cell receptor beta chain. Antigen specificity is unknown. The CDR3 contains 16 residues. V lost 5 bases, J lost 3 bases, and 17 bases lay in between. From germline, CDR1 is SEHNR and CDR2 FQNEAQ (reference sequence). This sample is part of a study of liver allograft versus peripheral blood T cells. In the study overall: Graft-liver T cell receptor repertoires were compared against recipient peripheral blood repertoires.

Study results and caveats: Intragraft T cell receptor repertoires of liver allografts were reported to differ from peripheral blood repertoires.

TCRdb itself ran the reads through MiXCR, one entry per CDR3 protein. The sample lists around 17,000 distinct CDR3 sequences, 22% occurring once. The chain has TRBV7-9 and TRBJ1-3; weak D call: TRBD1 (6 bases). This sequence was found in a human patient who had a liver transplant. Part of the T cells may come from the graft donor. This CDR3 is CASSPRQAFDGNTIYF. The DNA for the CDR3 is TGTGCCAGCAGCCCAAGACAGGCCTTCGATGGAAACACCATATATTTT.